This TCR beta chain came from a study of blood T cells in healthy people across ages. This clonotype has more than one count but fewer than ten. The antigen is not known. General observations from the study: Any conclusive comparison of naive versus antigen-experienced cells was prevented by using unsorted PBMCs.

Germline V gene data show CDR1 as DFQATT and CDR2 as SNEGSKA (reference sequence). This CDR3 contains 13 residues. Deletions cut 3 bases from V and 4 bases from J, with 11 bases between. Combining a sample-barcoded 5' primer with a J-beta primer mix, a second PCR ran for roughly 6 to 12 cycles. Each cDNA molecule carried a tag from a template-switch adaptor that contained 12 random nucleotides. TCRdb independently ran MiXCR on the 5' RACE reads; one entry per CDR3 protein. The table lists under 800,000 distinct CDR3 sequences, about 21% of them singletons. Healthy Russian Caucasian donors spanned ages about 6 to 90 years. Each sample provided at least 6 micrograms of extracted total RNA.

The clonotype comes from a man between 65 and 80 years old in good health. The V gene is TRBV20-1, the J gene TRBJ2-3; weak D call: TRBD1 (5 bases). The sequencing input was blood. The CDR3, as DNA: TGCAGTGCTAGGCAGGGCCCCGCAGATACGCAGTATTTT. Its translation is CSARQGPADTQYF.